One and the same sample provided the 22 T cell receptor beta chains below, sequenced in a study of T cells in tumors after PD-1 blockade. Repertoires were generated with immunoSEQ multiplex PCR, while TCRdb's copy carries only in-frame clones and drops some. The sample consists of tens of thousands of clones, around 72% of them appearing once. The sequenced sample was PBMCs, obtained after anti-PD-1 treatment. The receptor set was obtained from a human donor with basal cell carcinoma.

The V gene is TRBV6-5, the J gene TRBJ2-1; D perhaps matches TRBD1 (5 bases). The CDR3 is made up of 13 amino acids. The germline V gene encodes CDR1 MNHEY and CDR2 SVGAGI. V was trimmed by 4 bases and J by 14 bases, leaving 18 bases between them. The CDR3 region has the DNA TGTGCCAGCAGTTCCAAGCTGCAGGGAATGGAGTTCTTC. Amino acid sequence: CASSSKLQGMEFF.

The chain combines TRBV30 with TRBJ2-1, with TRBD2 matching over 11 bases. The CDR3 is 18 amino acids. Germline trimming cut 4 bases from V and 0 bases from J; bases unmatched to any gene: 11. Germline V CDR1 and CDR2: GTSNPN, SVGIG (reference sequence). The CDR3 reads CAWNGLAGGRISYNEQFF. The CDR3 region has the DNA TGTGCCTGGAACGGCCTAGCGGGGGGACGTATCTCCTACAATGAGCAGTTCTTC.

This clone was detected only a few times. This chain's CDR3 is CASSLRPGTGRQPQHF. The DNA for the CDR3 is TGTGCCAGTAGTCTAAGACCCGGGACAGGGAGGCAGCCCCAGCATTTT. The chain recombines TRBV19 with TRBJ1-5, with 9 positions matching TRBD1. J lost 7 bases, V lost 5 bases, and 12 bases had no gene match. Germline V gene sequence: CDR1 LNHDA, CDR2 SQIVND (reference sequence). The CDR3 sequence is 16 residues long.

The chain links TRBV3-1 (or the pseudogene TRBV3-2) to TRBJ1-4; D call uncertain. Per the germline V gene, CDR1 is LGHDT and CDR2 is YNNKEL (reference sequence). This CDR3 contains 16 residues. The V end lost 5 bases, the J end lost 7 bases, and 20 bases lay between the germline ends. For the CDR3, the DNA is TGTGCCAGCAGCTACATGGGCATAACAGCCGTTGAAAAACTGTTTTTT. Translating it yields CASSYMGITAVEKLFF.

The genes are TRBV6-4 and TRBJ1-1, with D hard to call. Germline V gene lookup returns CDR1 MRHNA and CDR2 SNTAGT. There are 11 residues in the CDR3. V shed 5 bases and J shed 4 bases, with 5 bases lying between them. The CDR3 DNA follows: TGTGCCAGCAGTCGGGGCACTGAAGCTTTCTTT. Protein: CASSRGTEAFF.

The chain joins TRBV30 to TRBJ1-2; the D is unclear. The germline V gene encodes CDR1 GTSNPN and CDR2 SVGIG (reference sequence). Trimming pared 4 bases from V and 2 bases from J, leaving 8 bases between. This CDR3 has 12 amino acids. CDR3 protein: CAWTSGNYGYTF. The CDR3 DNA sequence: TGTGCCTGGACCTCCGGGAACTATGGCTACACCTTC. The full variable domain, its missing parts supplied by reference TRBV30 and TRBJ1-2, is SQTIHQWPATLVQPVGSPLSLECTVEGTSNPNLYWYRQAAGRGLQLLFYSVGIGQISSEVPQNLSASRPQDRQFILSSKKLLLSDSGFYLCAWTSGNYGYTFGSGTRLTVV.

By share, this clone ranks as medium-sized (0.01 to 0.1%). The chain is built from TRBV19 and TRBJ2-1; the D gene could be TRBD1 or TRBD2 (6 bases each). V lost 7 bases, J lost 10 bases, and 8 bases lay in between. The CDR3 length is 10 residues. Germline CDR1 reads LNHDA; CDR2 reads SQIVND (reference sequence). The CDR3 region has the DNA TGTGCCAGTAAAGGGGGGGAGCAGTTCTTC. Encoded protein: CASKGGEQFF.

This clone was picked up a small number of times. The CDR3 DNA sequence: TGCGCCAGCAGCTTGGGGGACTCCAAATGGGGGGAGACCCAGTACTTC. Translated: CASSLGDSKWGETQYF. The rearrangement links TRBV5-1 to TRBJ2-5; TRBD2 might be the D (6 bases). This CDR3 region has 16 residues. With 0 bases removed from V and 5 bases from J, the gap between germline ends came to 17 bases. CDR1 and CDR2 (germline): SGHRS, YFSETQ.

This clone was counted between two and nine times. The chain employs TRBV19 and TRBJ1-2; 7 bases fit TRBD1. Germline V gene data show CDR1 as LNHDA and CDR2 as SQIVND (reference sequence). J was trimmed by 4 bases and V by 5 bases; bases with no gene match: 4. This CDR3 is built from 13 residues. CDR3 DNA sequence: TGTGCCAGTAGTGGACAGGTTATCTATGGCTACACCTTC. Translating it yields CASSGQVIYGYTF.

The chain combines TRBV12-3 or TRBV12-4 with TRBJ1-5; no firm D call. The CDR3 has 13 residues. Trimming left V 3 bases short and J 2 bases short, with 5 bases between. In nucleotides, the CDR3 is TGTGCCAGCAGTTTTGGGGGCAATCAGCCCCAGCATTTT. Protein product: CASSFGGNQPQHF.

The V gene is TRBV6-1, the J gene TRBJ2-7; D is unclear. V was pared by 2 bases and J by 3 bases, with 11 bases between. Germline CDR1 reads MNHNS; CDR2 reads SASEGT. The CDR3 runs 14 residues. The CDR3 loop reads CASSEPVWVYEQYF. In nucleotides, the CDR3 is TGTGCCAGCAGTGAACCGGTCTGGGTCTACGAGCAGTACTTC.

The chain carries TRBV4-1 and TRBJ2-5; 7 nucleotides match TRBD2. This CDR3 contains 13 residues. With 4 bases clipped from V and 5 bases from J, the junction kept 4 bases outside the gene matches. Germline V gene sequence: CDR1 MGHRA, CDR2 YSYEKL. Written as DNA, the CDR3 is TGCGCCAGCAGCCGGGGAGGGGTTGAGACCCAGTACTTC. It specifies CASSRGGVETQYF.

The CDR3 spells CASSATYEQYF. The DNA of the CDR3 is TGTGCCAGCAGTGCTACCTACGAGCAGTACTTC. This chain connects TRBV2 to TRBJ2-7, with unresolved D. This CDR3 has 11 residues. The germline V and J ends were trimmed by 4 bases and 2 bases, with 3 bases remaining between them. Germline values: CDR1 SNHLY, CDR2 FYNNEI.

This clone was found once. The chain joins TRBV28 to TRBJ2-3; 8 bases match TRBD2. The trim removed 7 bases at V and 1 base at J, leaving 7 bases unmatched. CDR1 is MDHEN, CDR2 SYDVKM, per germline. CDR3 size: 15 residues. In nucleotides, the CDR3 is TGTGCCAGCACTCACTCGACTAGCGGCACAGATACGCAGTATTTT. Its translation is CASTHSTSGTDTQYF.

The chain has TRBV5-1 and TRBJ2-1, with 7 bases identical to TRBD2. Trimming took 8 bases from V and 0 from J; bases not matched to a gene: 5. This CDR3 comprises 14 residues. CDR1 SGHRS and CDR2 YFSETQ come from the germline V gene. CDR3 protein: CASGSGGSYNEQFF. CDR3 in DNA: TGCGCCAGTGGTTCGGGGGGCTCCTACAATGAGCAGTTCTTC.

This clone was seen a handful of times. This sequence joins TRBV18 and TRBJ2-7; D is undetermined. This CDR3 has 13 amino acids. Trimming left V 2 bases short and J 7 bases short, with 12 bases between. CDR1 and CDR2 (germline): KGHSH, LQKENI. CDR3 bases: TGTGCCAGCTCACCAAACGACGGAACGGAGCAGTACTTC. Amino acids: CASSPNDGTEQYF.

DNA for the CDR3: TGTGCCAGCAGTTTCTGGGGCGGGGGGGAAGCTTTCTTT. Amino acids: CASSFWGGGEAFF. The J gene is TRBJ1-1, the V gene TRBV27; D possibly corresponds to TRBD1 (5 bases). Germline V lookup: CDR1 MNHEY, CDR2 SMNVEV (reference sequence). CDR3 length: 13 residues. V was clipped by 3 bases and J by 8 bases, with 13 bases between them.

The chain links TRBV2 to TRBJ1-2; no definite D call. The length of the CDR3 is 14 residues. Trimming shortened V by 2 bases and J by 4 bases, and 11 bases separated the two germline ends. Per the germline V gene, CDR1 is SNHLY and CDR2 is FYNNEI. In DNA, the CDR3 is TGTGCCAGCAGTGAATCCGTGACGGCCTATGGCTACACCTTC. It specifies CASSESVTAYGYTF.

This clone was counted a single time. The CDR3 protein is CATSDYGVDYGYTF. The CDR3 DNA is TGTGCCACCAGTGACTACGGCGTCGACTATGGCTACACCTTC. The chain couples TRBV24-1 to TRBJ1-2; D is unresolved. The length of the CDR3 is 14 residues. The germline V gene has CDR1 KGHDR and CDR2 SFDVKD. V gave up 4 bases and J gave up 3 bases, with 11 bases separating them.

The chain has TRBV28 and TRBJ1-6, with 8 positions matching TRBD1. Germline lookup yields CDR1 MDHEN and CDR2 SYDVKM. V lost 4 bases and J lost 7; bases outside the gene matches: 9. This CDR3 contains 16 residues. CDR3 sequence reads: CASSSNSQGANSPLHF. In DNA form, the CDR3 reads TGTGCCAGCAGTTCGAACTCCCAGGGGGCCAATTCACCCCTCCACTTT.

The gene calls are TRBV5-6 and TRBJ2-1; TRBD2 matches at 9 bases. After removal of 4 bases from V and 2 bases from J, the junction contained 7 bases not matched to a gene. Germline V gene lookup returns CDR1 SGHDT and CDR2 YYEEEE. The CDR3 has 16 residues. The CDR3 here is CASSPQAGGTYNEQFF. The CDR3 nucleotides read TGTGCCAGCAGCCCGCAAGCGGGGGGAACCTACAATGAGCAGTTCTTC.

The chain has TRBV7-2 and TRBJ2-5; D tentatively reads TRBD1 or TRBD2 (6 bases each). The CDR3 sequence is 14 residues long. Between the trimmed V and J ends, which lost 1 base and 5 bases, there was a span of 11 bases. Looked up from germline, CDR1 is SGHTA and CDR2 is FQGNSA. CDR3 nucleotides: TGTGCCAGCAGCTTAGTGGGGGGCGGGGAGACCCAGTACTTC. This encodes CASSLVGGGETQYF. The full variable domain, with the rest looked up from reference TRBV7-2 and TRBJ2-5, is GAGVSQSPSNKVTEKGKDVELRCDPISGHTALYWYRQSLGQGLEFLIYFQGNSAPDKSGLPSDRFSAERTGGSVSTLTIQRTQQEDSAVYLCASSLVGGGETQYFGPGTRLLVL.